The rows below give T cell receptor beta chains drawn from one sample of a study of identical twins. TCRdb processed the 5' RACE reads anew with MiXCR; each CDR3 protein has one entry. The profile covers around 490,000 distinct CDR3 sequences, with approximately 15% appearing a single time and approximately 1% taken by the ten largest. In addition, the sample was reused for a study of yellow fever vaccine responses in identical twins.

The sample taken for sequencing was CD4+ T cells sorted from blood. These receptors originate from a woman under 30 in good health. Each CDR3 is given with its conserved first and last residue. Each record gives: J gene, clone size, D gene, V gene, CDR3 DNA, CDR3 protein. The D gene is left open where the match is weak. Clone size, where shown, is once, few, many, or a class for clones that have expanded.

j_call: TRBJ2-2; clone_size: .; d_call: TRBD2; v_call: TRBV4-2; cdr3_nt: TGTGCCAGCAACCCGACTAGCGGGGGGCACACAGGCGGGGAGCTGTTTTTT; cdr3_aa: CASNPTSGGHTGGELFF
j_call: TRBJ2-3; clone_size: .; d_call: TRBD1; v_call: TRBV6-2/TRBV6-3; cdr3_nt: TGTGCCAGCAGTAGACGACCCGGGACAGGGGGTGTAGATACGCAGTATTTT; cdr3_aa: CASSRRPGTGGVDTQYF
j_call: TRBJ1-1; clone_size: many; d_call: .; v_call: TRBV29-1; cdr3_nt: TGCAGCGTTGAGAAGGGAGTGAACACTGAAGCTTTCTTT; cdr3_aa: CSVEKGVNTEAFF
j_call: TRBJ2-2; clone_size: few; d_call: .; v_call: TRBV11-2; cdr3_nt: TGTGCCAGCAGCCCCCCTTGGAACAGGAACACCGGGGAGCTGTTTTTT; cdr3_aa: CASSPPWNRNTGELFF
j_call: TRBJ2-7; clone_size: .; d_call: .; v_call: TRBV20-1; cdr3_nt: TGCAGTGCTAGAGAAATGATGGCAGGGGTCTACGAGCAGTACTTC; cdr3_aa: CSAREMMAGVYEQYF
j_call: TRBJ2-2; clone_size: .; d_call: .; v_call: TRBV7-7; cdr3_nt: TGTGCTAGCAGCCCGGTGGCCTTCTACACCGGGGAGCTGTTTTTT; cdr3_aa: CASSPVAFYTGELFF
j_call: TRBJ2-1; clone_size: .; d_call: TRBD2; v_call: TRBV6-2/TRBV6-3; cdr3_nt: TGTGCCAGCAGTTCCCTCCTGGGACTAGCGGGCTCCTACAATGAGCAGTTCTTC; cdr3_aa: CASSSLLGLAGSYNEQFF
j_call: TRBJ2-5; clone_size: .; d_call: TRBD2; v_call: TRBV23-1; cdr3_nt: TGCGCCAGCAACCCGGGGCTAGCGGGAGTTGAGACCCAGTACTTC; cdr3_aa: CASNPGLAGVETQYF
j_call: TRBJ2-1; clone_size: .; d_call: TRBD2; v_call: TRBV6-5; cdr3_nt: TGTGCCAGCAGTTGGACTAGCGGCCGAAATGAGCAGTTCTTC; cdr3_aa: CASSWTSGRNEQFF
j_call: TRBJ2-7; clone_size: .; d_call: .; v_call: TRBV6-2/TRBV6-3; cdr3_nt: TGTGCCAGCAGACGCCCAGACCGGGCCACGACCCACGAGCAGTACTTC; cdr3_aa: CASRRPDRATTHEQYF
j_call: TRBJ1-1; clone_size: .; d_call: .; v_call: TRBV18; cdr3_nt: TGTGCCAGCTCACCAAAGGAGGTGGGCACTGAAGCTTTCTTT; cdr3_aa: CASSPKEVGTEAFF
j_call: TRBJ1-1; clone_size: few; d_call: .; v_call: TRBV3-1; cdr3_nt: TGTGCCAGCAGCCAGAAGGACGGTGAAGCTTTCTTT; cdr3_aa: CASSQKDGEAFF
j_call: TRBJ2-7; clone_size: few; d_call: TRBD2; v_call: TRBV6-5; cdr3_nt: TGTGCCAGCAGTTACTCGGGACTAGTTACCTACGAGCAGTACTTC; cdr3_aa: CASSYSGLVTYEQYF
j_call: TRBJ2-1; clone_size: .; d_call: TRBD2; v_call: TRBV28; cdr3_nt: TGTGCCAGCAGTTTATCGGCCGGTCTCGGACTAGCGCAATACAATGAGCAGTTCTTC; cdr3_aa: CASSLSAGLGLAQYNEQFF
j_call: TRBJ2-1; clone_size: .; d_call: TRBD1; v_call: TRBV7-2; cdr3_nt: TGTGCCAGCAGCTTTTTGGGACAGGACTACAATGAGCAGTTCTTC; cdr3_aa: CASSFLGQDYNEQFF
j_call: TRBJ1-5; clone_size: few; d_call: TRBD1; v_call: TRBV20-1; cdr3_nt: TGCAGTGCTGGGAGGACAGGGCTTAGCAATCAGCCCCAGCATTTT; cdr3_aa: CSAGRTGLSNQPQHF
j_call: TRBJ2-5; clone_size: .; d_call: .; v_call: TRBV7-3; cdr3_nt: TGTGCCAGCAGCTTAATGCGGAGCGAGACCCAGTACTTC; cdr3_aa: CASSLMRSETQYF
j_call: TRBJ1-1; clone_size: .; d_call: .; v_call: TRBV28; cdr3_nt: TGTGCCAGCATTAAACTTGGGGTTGCAGCTTTCTTT; cdr3_aa: CASIKLGVAAFF
j_call: TRBJ2-6; clone_size: few; d_call: .; v_call: TRBV5-6; cdr3_nt: TGTGCCAGCAGCAATGGAATCTCTGGGGCCAACGTCCTGACTTTC; cdr3_aa: CASSNGISGANVLTF
j_call: TRBJ2-1; clone_size: .; d_call: .; v_call: TRBV2; cdr3_nt: TGTGCCAGCAGTCGTCCAGGGACGGATGAGCAGTTCTTC; cdr3_aa: CASSRPGTDEQFF
j_call: TRBJ2-1; clone_size: few; d_call: TRBD1; v_call: TRBV7-2; cdr3_nt: TGTGCCAGCAGCTTAGTTGGGACAGGGGACTACAATGAGCAGTTCTTC; cdr3_aa: CASSLVGTGDYNEQFF
j_call: TRBJ2-3; clone_size: many; d_call: .; v_call: TRBV4-3; cdr3_nt: TGCGCCAGCAGCCAAGACGGGACAGATACGCAGTATTTT; cdr3_aa: CASSQDGTDTQYF
j_call: TRBJ2-3; clone_size: .; d_call: .; v_call: TRBV12-3/TRBV12-4; cdr3_nt: TGTGCCAGCAGTAGGCCCCGAATGACAGATACGCAGTATTTT; cdr3_aa: CASSRPRMTDTQYF
j_call: TRBJ2-1; clone_size: .; d_call: .; v_call: TRBV20-1; cdr3_nt: TGCAGTGCTAGAGATCTGGCGGTTTCCTACAATGAGCAGTTCTTC; cdr3_aa: CSARDLAVSYNEQFF
j_call: TRBJ2-5; clone_size: .; d_call: .; v_call: TRBV4-3; cdr3_nt: TGCGCCAGCAGCCCGACACCTACCATCCAAGAGACCCAGTACTTC; cdr3_aa: CASSPTPTIQETQYF
j_call: TRBJ1-4; clone_size: .; d_call: .; v_call: TRBV11-2; cdr3_nt: TGTGCCAGCAGCTCGATCATGACAAAACTGTTTTTT; cdr3_aa: CASSSIMTKLFF
j_call: TRBJ2-2; clone_size: many; d_call: TRBD2; v_call: TRBV29-1; cdr3_nt: TGCAGCGTTTCTAGCGGGCGAGCGAACACCGGGGAGCTGTTTTTT; cdr3_aa: CSVSSGRANTGELFF
j_call: TRBJ1-2; clone_size: few; d_call: .; v_call: TRBV20-1; cdr3_nt: TGCAGTGCTAGGGGGGCGGGAGATAATGGCTACACCTTC; cdr3_aa: CSARGAGDNGYTF
j_call: TRBJ2-1; clone_size: .; d_call: TRBD2; v_call: TRBV18; cdr3_nt: TGTGCCAGCTCACAAAGACTAGCGGGAGGCCCGAAGTTCTTC; cdr3_aa: CASSQRLAGGPKFF
j_call: TRBJ2-3; clone_size: .; d_call: .; v_call: TRBV20-1; cdr3_nt: TGCAGTGCTAGAGATTGGCAGAGTAGCACAGATACGCAGTATTTT; cdr3_aa: CSARDWQSSTDTQYF
j_call: TRBJ2-7; clone_size: .; d_call: .; v_call: TRBV15; cdr3_nt: TGTGCCACCAGCAGGGACCAAGCGCAAGGCGAGCAGTACTTC; cdr3_aa: CATSRDQAQGEQYF
j_call: TRBJ2-2; clone_size: few; d_call: .; v_call: TRBV7-2; cdr3_nt: TGTGCCAGCAGCGTAGACCCTACCCCCGCCGGGGAGCTGTTTTTT; cdr3_aa: CASSVDPTPAGELFF
j_call: TRBJ2-3; clone_size: many; d_call: .; v_call: TRBV18; cdr3_nt: TGTGCCAGCTCACCTTCAGTCACAGATACGCAGTATTTT; cdr3_aa: CASSPSVTDTQYF
j_call: TRBJ2-3; clone_size: .; d_call: .; v_call: TRBV10-3; cdr3_nt: TGTGCCATCCAGAAGGCAGGGGCATCAGATACGCAGTATTTT; cdr3_aa: CAIQKAGASDTQYF
j_call: TRBJ1-5; clone_size: .; d_call: .; v_call: TRBV5-6; cdr3_nt: TGTGCCAGCAGCATAAGTCTGGATCAGCCCCAGCATTTT; cdr3_aa: CASSISLDQPQHF
j_call: TRBJ1-6; clone_size: .; d_call: .; v_call: TRBV12-3/TRBV12-4; cdr3_nt: TGTGCCAGCAGTTTAATGGGTAGGAATAATTCACCCCTCCACTTT; cdr3_aa: CASSLMGRNNSPLHF
j_call: TRBJ1-5; clone_size: .; d_call: TRBD1; v_call: TRBV2; cdr3_nt: TGTGCCAGCAATCCGGGACAGCCTAGCAATCAGCCCCAGCATTTT; cdr3_aa: CASNPGQPSNQPQHF
j_call: TRBJ2-3; clone_size: .; d_call: TRBD2; v_call: TRBV29-1; cdr3_nt: TGCAGCGTGGCGGGAGGGCCGGATACGCAGTATTTT; cdr3_aa: CSVAGGPDTQYF
j_call: TRBJ2-7; clone_size: few; d_call: .; v_call: TRBV7-9; cdr3_nt: TGTGCCAGCAGCCTTCTTTCTAGGGAGCAGTACTTC; cdr3_aa: CASSLLSREQYF
j_call: TRBJ2-1; clone_size: few; d_call: TRBD2; v_call: TRBV6-2/TRBV6-3; cdr3_nt: TGTGCCAGCATCGGGAGGGCTATGGATGAGCAGTTCTTC; cdr3_aa: CASIGRAMDEQFF
j_call: TRBJ2-1; clone_size: many; d_call: .; v_call: TRBV12-3/TRBV12-4; cdr3_nt: TGTGCCAGCACTCAAAGCTCCTACAATGAGCAGTTCTTC; cdr3_aa: CASTQSSYNEQFF
j_call: TRBJ1-1; clone_size: many; d_call: .; v_call: TRBV5-1; cdr3_nt: TGCGCCAGCAGCTTGACACCTGACACTGAAGCTTTCTTT; cdr3_aa: CASSLTPDTEAFF
j_call: TRBJ2-1; clone_size: .; d_call: TRBD1; v_call: TRBV7-3; cdr3_nt: TGTGCCAGCAGCTCCTCGGGACAGCCCAATGAGCAGTTCTTC; cdr3_aa: CASSSSGQPNEQFF
j_call: TRBJ2-5; clone_size: few; d_call: .; v_call: TRBV11-2; cdr3_nt: TGTGCCAGTACCCTAGCGAACGAGGGGACCCAGTACTTC; cdr3_aa: CASTLANEGTQYF
j_call: TRBJ2-5; clone_size: .; d_call: .; v_call: TRBV6-4; cdr3_nt: TGTGCCAGCAGTGGACCCTTGGGGGTCCAAGAGACCCAGTACTTC; cdr3_aa: CASSGPLGVQETQYF
j_call: TRBJ2-5; clone_size: .; d_call: .; v_call: TRBV7-2; cdr3_nt: TGTGCCAGCAGCTTGTATCTAGCCGGAGAGACCCAGTACTTC; cdr3_aa: CASSLYLAGETQYF
j_call: TRBJ1-1; clone_size: .; d_call: TRBD1; v_call: TRBV19; cdr3_nt: TGTGCCAGTAGGACAGGGTTTCGGAACACTGAAGCTTTCTTT; cdr3_aa: CASRTGFRNTEAFF
j_call: TRBJ2-1; clone_size: few; d_call: .; v_call: TRBV24-1; cdr3_nt: TGTGCCACCAGTGATTTTGAGGGCTTCGGCAATGAGCAGTTCTTC; cdr3_aa: CATSDFEGFGNEQFF
j_call: TRBJ2-5; clone_size: few; d_call: TRBD2; v_call: TRBV5-6; cdr3_nt: TGTGCCAGCAGCACCATTTCTAGCGGGAGTATCGTTCAAGAGACCCAGTACTTC; cdr3_aa: CASSTISSGSIVQETQYF
j_call: TRBJ2-7; clone_size: few; d_call: .; v_call: TRBV28; cdr3_nt: TGTGCCAGCAGTTCAACGAGCCGTGGCAGGGGGGGTTACGAGCAGTACTTC; cdr3_aa: CASSSTSRGRGGYEQYF
j_call: TRBJ2-7; clone_size: .; d_call: TRBD1; v_call: TRBV27; cdr3_nt: TGTGCCAGCAGTTTAATACTCCGACAGGGGTTCCACGAGCAGTACTTC; cdr3_aa: CASSLILRQGFHEQYF
j_call: TRBJ2-1; clone_size: few; d_call: TRBD2; v_call: TRBV27; cdr3_nt: TGTGCCAGCAGTGCTAGCGGGACATACAATGAGCAGTTCTTC; cdr3_aa: CASSASGTYNEQFF
j_call: TRBJ2-1; clone_size: many; d_call: .; v_call: TRBV12-3/TRBV12-4; cdr3_nt: TGTGCCAGCAGTTCCGTGGGGAGTTTCATAGGTGAGCAGTTCTTC; cdr3_aa: CASSSVGSFIGEQFF
j_call: TRBJ2-3; clone_size: few; d_call: TRBD1; v_call: TRBV14; cdr3_nt: TGTGCCAGCAGCTCCTGGACAGGCTCGGATACGCAGTATTTT; cdr3_aa: CASSSWTGSDTQYF
j_call: TRBJ2-7; clone_size: .; d_call: .; v_call: TRBV20-1; cdr3_nt: TGCAGTGCTACGCTCGGTCTCTACGAGCAGTACTTC; cdr3_aa: CSATLGLYEQYF
j_call: TRBJ2-1; clone_size: few; d_call: TRBD2; v_call: TRBV20-1; cdr3_nt: TGCAGTGCTAGGCGGGGACTAGCGTTGGATGAGCAGTTCTTC; cdr3_aa: CSARRGLALDEQFF